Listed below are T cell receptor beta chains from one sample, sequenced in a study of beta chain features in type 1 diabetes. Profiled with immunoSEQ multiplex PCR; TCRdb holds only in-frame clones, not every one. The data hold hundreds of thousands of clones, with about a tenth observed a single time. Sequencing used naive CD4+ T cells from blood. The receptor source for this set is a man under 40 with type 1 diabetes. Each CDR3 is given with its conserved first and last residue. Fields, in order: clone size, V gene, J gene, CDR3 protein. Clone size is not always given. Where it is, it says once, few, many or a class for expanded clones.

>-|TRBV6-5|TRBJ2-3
CASRPASRDTQYF
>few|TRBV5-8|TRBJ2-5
CASSLVRETQYF
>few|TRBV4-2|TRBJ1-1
CASSLRQGSTEAFF
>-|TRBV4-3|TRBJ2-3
CASSQDLYRGSSTDTQYF
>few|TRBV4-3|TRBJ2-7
CASSQGGAGPYEQYF
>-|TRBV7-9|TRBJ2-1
CAFRDSGGSSSYNEQFF
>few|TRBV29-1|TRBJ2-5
CSVDVGLAGEETQYF
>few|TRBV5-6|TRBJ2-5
CASSLNLGETQYF
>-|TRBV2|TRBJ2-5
CASSENRDQETQYF
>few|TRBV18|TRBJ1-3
CASSFRDRGLDSGNTIYF
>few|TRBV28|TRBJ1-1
CASVKGSNTEAFF
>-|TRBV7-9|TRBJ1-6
CASQGFSYNSPLHF
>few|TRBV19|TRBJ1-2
CASSTGEKGYTF
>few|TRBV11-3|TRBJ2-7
CASSLRPGEIYEQYF
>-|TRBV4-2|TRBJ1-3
CASSQDTRRFSGNTIYF
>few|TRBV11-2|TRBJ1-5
CASSLTQGSNQPQHF
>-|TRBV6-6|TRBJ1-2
CASSSITTGDYGYTF
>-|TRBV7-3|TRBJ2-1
CASSFLLAGGPNEQFF
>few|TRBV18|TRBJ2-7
CASSPSPYTYEQYF
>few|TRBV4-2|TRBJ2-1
CASSPRSTGGQTNEQFF
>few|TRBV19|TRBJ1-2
CASSSGTPYGYTF
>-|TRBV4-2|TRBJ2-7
CASSQVGPGAYEQYF
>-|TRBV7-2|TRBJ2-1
CASSLMLAQGEQFF